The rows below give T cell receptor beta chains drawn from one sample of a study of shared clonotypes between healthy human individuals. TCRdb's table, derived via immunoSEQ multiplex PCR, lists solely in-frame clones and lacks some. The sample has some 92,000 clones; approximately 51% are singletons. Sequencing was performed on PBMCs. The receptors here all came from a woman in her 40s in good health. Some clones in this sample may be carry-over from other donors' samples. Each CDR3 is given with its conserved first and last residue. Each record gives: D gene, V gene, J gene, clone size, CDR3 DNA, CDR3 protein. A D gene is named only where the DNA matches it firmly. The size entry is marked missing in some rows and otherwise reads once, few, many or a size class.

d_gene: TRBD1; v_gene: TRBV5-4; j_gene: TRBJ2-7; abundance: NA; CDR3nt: TGTGCCAGCAGCTTGAAGGTTAGCCAGGGGGCTTCCTACGAGCAGTACTTC; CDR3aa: CASSLKVSQGASYEQYF
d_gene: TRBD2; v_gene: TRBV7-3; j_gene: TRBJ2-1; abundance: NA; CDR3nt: TGTGCCAGCAGCCCCACTAGCGGGAGGGTCAATGAGCAGTTCTTC; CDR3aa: CASSPTSGRVNEQFF
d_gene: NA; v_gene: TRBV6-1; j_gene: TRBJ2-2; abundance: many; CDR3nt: TGTGCCAGCACGTATAGGGAGGCCGGGGAGCTGTTTTTT; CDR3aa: CASTYREAGELFF
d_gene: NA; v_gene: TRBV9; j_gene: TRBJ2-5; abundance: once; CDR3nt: TGTGCCAGCAGCGTTACTGGGATAGGAGAGACCCAGTACTTC; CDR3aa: CASSVTGIGETQYF
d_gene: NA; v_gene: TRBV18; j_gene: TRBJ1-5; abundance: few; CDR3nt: TGTGCCAGCTCCCGACAGCCACTTTATCAGCCCCAGCATTTT; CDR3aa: CASSRQPLYQPQHF
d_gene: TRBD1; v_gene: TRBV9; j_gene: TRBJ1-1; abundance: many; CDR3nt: TGTGCCAGCAGCCAGACAGGGGGGAACACTGAAGCTTTCTTT; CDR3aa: CASSQTGGNTEAFF
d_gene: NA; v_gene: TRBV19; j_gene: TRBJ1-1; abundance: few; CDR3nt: TGTGCCAGTAGTATTGGGGGGCCTACTGAAGCTTTCTTT; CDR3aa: CASSIGGPTEAFF
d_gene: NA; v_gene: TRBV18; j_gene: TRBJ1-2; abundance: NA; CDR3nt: TGTGCCAGCTCAGGGGCCTATGGCTACACCTTC; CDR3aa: CASSGAYGYTF
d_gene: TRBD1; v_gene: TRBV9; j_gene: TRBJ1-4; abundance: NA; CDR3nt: TGTGCCAGCAGCGCAGGACAGGGGGGTGAAAAACTGTTTTTT; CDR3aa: CASSAGQGGEKLFF
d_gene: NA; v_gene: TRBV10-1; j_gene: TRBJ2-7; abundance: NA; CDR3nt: TGCGCCACCCGACGAAGGACAGGGGGTAGGCTAGCGGGAGTGATTGGCGAGCAGTACTTC; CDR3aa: CATRRRTGGRLAGVIGEQYF
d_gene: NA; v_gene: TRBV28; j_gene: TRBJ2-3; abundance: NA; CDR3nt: TGTGCCAGCAGTTTTGGCCTGGGGGAGGCAGAAGATACGCAGTATTTT; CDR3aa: CASSFGLGEAEDTQYF
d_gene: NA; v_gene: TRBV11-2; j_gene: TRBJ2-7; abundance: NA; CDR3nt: TGTGCCAGCAGAAGTGGGATTTGGAACAGTAGCTCCTACGAGCAGTACTTC; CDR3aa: CASRSGIWNSSSYEQYF
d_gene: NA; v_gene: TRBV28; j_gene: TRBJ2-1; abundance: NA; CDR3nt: TGTGCCAGCAGTTTATTAGGGGGTAGGGACAATGAGCAGTTCTTC; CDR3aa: CASSLLGGRDNEQFF
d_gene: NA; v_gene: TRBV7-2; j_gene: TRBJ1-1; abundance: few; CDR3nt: TGTGCCAGCAGCTTAAACACTGAAGCTTTCTTT; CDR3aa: CASSLNTEAFF
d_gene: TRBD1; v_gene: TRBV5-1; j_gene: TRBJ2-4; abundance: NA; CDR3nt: TGCGCCAGCAGCTTGACGGACAGGAAAATAGACATTCAGTACTTC; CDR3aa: CASSLTDRKIDIQYF
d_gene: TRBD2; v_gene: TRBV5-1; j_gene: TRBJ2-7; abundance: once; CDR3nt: TGCGCCAGCAGCGTTAGCGGGACCTACGAGCAGTACTTC; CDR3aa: CASSVSGTYEQYF
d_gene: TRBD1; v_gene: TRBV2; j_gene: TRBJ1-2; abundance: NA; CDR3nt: TGTGCCAGCATCCAACCCCGACACAGGGGGCAGAACTATGGCTACACCTTC; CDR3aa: CASIQPRHRGQNYGYTF
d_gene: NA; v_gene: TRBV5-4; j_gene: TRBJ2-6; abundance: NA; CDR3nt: TGTGCCAGCAGCCTTCAGGGCTCTGGGGCCAACGTCCTGACTTTC; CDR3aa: CASSLQGSGANVLTF
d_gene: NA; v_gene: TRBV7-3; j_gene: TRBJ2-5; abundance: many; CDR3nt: TGTGCCAGCAGCCAAGAGTTAGCTGAGACCCAGTACTTC; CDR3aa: CASSQELAETQYF
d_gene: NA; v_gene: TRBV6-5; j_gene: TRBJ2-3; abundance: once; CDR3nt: TGTGCCAGCACCTCACTTGAAACTAGCACAGATACGCAGTATTTT; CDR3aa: CASTSLETSTDTQYF
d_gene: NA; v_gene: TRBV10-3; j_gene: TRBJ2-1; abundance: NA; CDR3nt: TGTGCCATCAGTGCGGTCGGAGAGCAGTTCTTC; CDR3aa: CAISAVGEQFF
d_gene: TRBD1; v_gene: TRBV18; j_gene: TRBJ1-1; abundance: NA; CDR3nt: TGTGCCAGCTCACCCCAGGGGGTCAACACTGAAGCTTTCTTT; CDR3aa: CASSPQGVNTEAFF
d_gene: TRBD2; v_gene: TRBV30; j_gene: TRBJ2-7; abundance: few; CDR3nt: TGTGCCTGTCAAGCGGGAGTCGAGCAGTACTTC; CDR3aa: CACQAGVEQYF
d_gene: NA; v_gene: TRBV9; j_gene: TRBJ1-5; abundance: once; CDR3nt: TGTGCCAGGAACAGCGGGCCCCAGCATTTT; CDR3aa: CARNSGPQHF
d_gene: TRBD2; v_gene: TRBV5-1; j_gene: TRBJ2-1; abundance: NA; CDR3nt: TGCGCCAGCAGCTTGGACCTAGCGGGAGACAATGAGCAGTTCTTC; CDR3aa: CASSLDLAGDNEQFF
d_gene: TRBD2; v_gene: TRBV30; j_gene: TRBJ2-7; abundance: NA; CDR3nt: TGTGCCTGGTCGCTAGGCGGCGGGAGTTGGGAGCAGTACTTC; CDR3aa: CAWSLGGGSWEQYF
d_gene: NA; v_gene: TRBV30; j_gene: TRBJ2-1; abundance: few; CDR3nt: TGTGCCTGGAGTGTTGAGAAAAGGGGTTCTTACAATGAGCAGTTCTTC; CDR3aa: CAWSVEKRGSYNEQFF